Listed here are 27 T cell receptor beta chains from one sample, sequenced in a study of response to subunit inactivated influenza vaccine. TCRdb re-analysed the RT-PCR reads in MiXCR, keeping a single row per CDR3 protein. The sample consists of more than 450,000 distinct CDR3 sequences, about 10% of them appearing once. This sample was also put to use in a study of T cells expressing NK-cell markers. Per that paper: UMIs were included in TCR beta cDNA generated by 5'RACE template switching.

The input for sequencing was PBMCs from blood, taken on the day of vaccination. The receptors originated from a man aged 45-60 years who received an inactivated influenza vaccine.

CDR3 DNA sequence: TGCAGTGCTAGTCCCAGGCGGGGGGAGACCCAGTACTTC. Its protein product is CSASPRRGETQYF. The V call is TRBV20-1, the J call TRBJ2-5; 7 bases align to TRBD2. Germline CDR1 and CDR2: DFQATT and SNEGSKA (reference sequence). CDR3 size: 13 residues. J was trimmed by 5 bases and V by 3 bases; bases with no gene match: 6.

The genes are TRBV24-1 and TRBJ2-6; perhaps D is TRBD1 or TRBD2 (6 bases each). V lost 3 bases, J lost 4 bases, and 9 bases lay in between. Germline values: CDR1 KGHDR, CDR2 SFDVKD. CDR3 length equals 15 residues. This CDR3 is CATSDRGLGANVLTF. DNA of the CDR3: TGTGCCACCAGTGATCGGGGGCTCGGGGCCAACGTCCTGACTTTC.

The rearrangement uses TRBV7-6 and TRBJ2-1; possible D gene TRBD1, 6 bases. The germline V and J ends were trimmed by 5 bases and 3 bases, with 17 bases remaining between them. Germline V CDR1 and CDR2: SGHVS, FNYEAQ. The CDR3 consists of 16 residues. The DNA of the CDR3 is TGTGCCAGCAGCGCGACTGGGCCGGGACACTACAATGAGCAGTTCTTC. Its translation: CASSATGPGHYNEQFF. Full variable domain (missing parts from reference TRBV7-6 and TRBJ2-1): GAGVSQSPRYKVTKRGQDVALRCDPISGHVSLYWYRQALGQGPEFLTYFNYEAQQDKSGLPNDRFSAERPEGSISTLTIQRTEQRDSAMYRCASSATGPGHYNEQFFGPGTRLTVL.

The CDR3 DNA is TGCAGCGTTATAGGGGGGCGCACAGATACGCAGTATTTT. Translating it yields CSVIGGRTDTQYF. The J gene is TRBJ2-3, the V gene TRBV29-1; D possibly matches TRBD1 or TRBD2 (6 bases each). The CDR3 consists of 13 residues. Germline V gene lookup returns CDR1 SQVTM and CDR2 ANQGSEA. Trimming left V 5 bases short and J 1 base short, with 10 bases between.

The genes are TRBV6-2 or TRBV6-3 and TRBJ1-5; D unclear. Germline assignment: CDR1 MNHEY and CDR2 SVGEGT. Trimming shortened V by 2 bases and J by 1 base, and 15 bases separated the two germline ends. The CDR3 consists of 17 residues. The CDR3 loop is CASSYSLAPASNQPQHF. For the CDR3, the DNA is TGTGCCAGCAGTTACAGTCTTGCTCCCGCCAGCAATCAGCCCCAGCATTTT.

This clonotype was detected a few times. For the CDR3, the DNA is TGCGCCAGCAGCTTTTCCGACAGGGGAATATTTTCACCCCTCCACTTT. It translates to CASSFSDRGIFSPLHF. The rearrangement joins TRBV5-1 to TRBJ1-6; 8 bases line up with TRBD1. The trim removed 2 bases at V and 9 bases at J, leaving 10 bases unmatched. The CDR3 extends over 16 amino acids. Germline V gene data show CDR1 as SGHRS and CDR2 as YFSETQ.

The rearrangement joins TRBV5-1 to TRBJ2-1; 7 nucleotides line up with TRBD2. The CDR3 extends over 14 amino acids. The junction had 7 bases not matched to a gene; V was cut back by 4 bases and J by 6 bases. CDR1 SGHRS and CDR2 YFSETQ come from the germline V gene. In DNA, the CDR3 is TGCGCCAGCAGCGGCGGACTAGTAATCAATGAGCAGTTCTTC. Translated: CASSGGLVINEQFF.

This clonotype was recorded many times. CDR3 nucleotide sequence: TGCGCCAGCAGCTTACGAACGAACACCGGGGAGCTGTTTTTT. Translating gives CASSLRTNTGELFF. The chain recombines TRBV5-1 with TRBJ2-2; no clear D. The germline V gene has CDR1 SGHRS and CDR2 YFSETQ. CDR3 length equals 14 residues. V lost 2 bases and J 0 bases, leaving 5 bases between the germline ends.

The V gene is TRBV18, the J gene TRBJ2-1; no firm D call. Germline values: CDR1 KGHSH, CDR2 LQKENI. V was shortened by 3 bases and J by 9 bases, with 9 bases between the two germline ends. The CDR3 length is 12 residues. As DNA, the CDR3 is TGTGCCAGCTCACCCGACACGGGTGAGCAGTTCTTC. This sequence encodes CASSPDTGEQFF.

This clonotype was seen ten or more times. The chain uses TRBV7-2 and TRBJ2-1; 9 bases map to TRBD1. After removal of 4 bases from V and 5 bases from J, the junction contained 6 bases not matched to a gene. The CDR3 loop spans 15 amino acids. Germline assignment: CDR1 SGHTA and CDR2 FQGNSA. CDR3 nucleotide sequence: TGTGCCAGCAGCTCGGACAGGGGTATACACAATGAGCAGTTCTTC. Its protein product is CASSSDRGIHNEQFF.

This clonotype occurred a few times. V and J are TRBV12-3 or TRBV12-4 and TRBJ1-1; a possible D gene is TRBD1 (5 bases). The CDR3 is made up of 12 amino acids. V lost 0 bases and J 10 bases, leaving 9 bases between the germline ends. The CDR3 reads CASSLASGGAFF. The CDR3 DNA reads as TGTGCCAGCAGTTTAGCCTCCGGGGGAGCTTTCTTT.

This clonotype was found many times. The chain uses TRBV10-3 and TRBJ2-1, with D possibly called TRBD1 or TRBD2 (6 bases each). CDR1 and CDR2 (germline): ENHRY, SYGVKD. The V and J ends lost 3 bases and 4 bases respectively, with 22 bases between them. CDR3 length: 18 residues. For the CDR3, the DNA is TGTGCCATCAGTGACGTGGGGGGCCTGCCTATAAGGTACAATGAGCAGTTCTTC. Its protein is CAISDVGGLPIRYNEQFF.

The chain joins TRBV7-2 to TRBJ2-7, with unresolved D. The CDR3 runs 14 residues. The germline V gene encodes CDR1 SGHTA and CDR2 FQGNSA. Trimming stripped 1 base from V and 2 bases from J, with 9 bases between. Here the CDR3 reads CASSLGMDPYEQYF. In nucleotides, the CDR3 is TGTGCCAGCAGCTTAGGGATGGATCCCTACGAGCAGTACTTC. Supplemented by reference TRBV7-2 and TRBJ2-7, the full variable domain reads GAGVSQSPSNKVTEKGKDVELRCDPISGHTALYWYRQSLGQGLEFLIYFQGNSAPDKSGLPSDRFSAERTGGSVSTLTIQRTQQEDSAVYLCASSLGMDPYEQYFGPGTRLTVT.

V gene TRBV20-1 combines with J gene TRBJ2-3; the D gene is possibly TRBD2 (5 bases). Germline CDR1 is DFQATT and CDR2 is SNEGSKA (reference sequence). The CDR3 is 16 residues long. V gave up 3 bases and J gave up 2 bases, with 18 bases separating them. The CDR3 DNA follows: TGCAGTGCTAGCCCCATCGGGCGGGTATCCACAGATACGCAGTATTTT. This gives the protein CSASPIGRVSTDTQYF.

This clonotype occurred a few times. The genes are TRBV27 and TRBJ2-1, with 7 nucleotides matching TRBD2. Trimming cost V 1 base and J 4 bases; bases outside gene matches: 4. The CDR3 length is 15 residues. Looked up from germline, CDR1 is MNHEY and CDR2 is SMNVEV (reference sequence). This chain's CDR3 is CASSLFGSGYNEQFF. In nucleotides, the CDR3 is TGTGCCAGCAGTTTATTTGGTAGCGGGTACAATGAGCAGTTCTTC.

V usage is TRBV20-1 and J usage is TRBJ2-5; 7 nucleotides agree with TRBD1. V trimming: 1 base; J trimming: 2 bases; junction bases outside the gene matches: 1. Germline V CDR1 and CDR2: DFQATT, SNEGSKA (reference sequence). This CDR3 comprises 13 residues. Here the CDR3 reads CSARGQGQETQYF. CDR3 coding DNA: TGCAGTGCTAGAGGACAGGGACAAGAGACCCAGTACTTC.

The rearrangement links TRBV19 to TRBJ2-2; D is perhaps TRBD2 (5 bases). This CDR3 region has 14 residues. V was trimmed by 6 bases and J by 6 bases, leaving 14 bases between them. Germline CDR1 LNHDA, CDR2 SQIVND (reference sequence). Here the CDR3 DNA reads TGTGCCAGTAGCCAAACTAGTCGGGCCGGGGAGCTGTTTTTT. It specifies CASSQTSRAGELFF.

The rearrangement links TRBV7-2 to TRBJ2-3, with a possible D match to TRBD2 (5 bases). The length of the CDR3 is 15 residues. V was trimmed by 3 bases and J by 2 bases, leaving 12 bases between them. Germline CDR1 SGHTA, CDR2 FQGNSA. The CDR3, as DNA: TGTGCCAGCAGCTTTTCGGGAAGCTTCACAGATACGCAGTATTTT. Its protein is CASSFSGSFTDTQYF.

This chain links TRBV18 with TRBJ2-1, with 10 bases lining up with TRBD1. Per germline, CDR1 KGHSH and CDR2 LQKENI. The CDR3 is 14 amino acids. V was pared by 3 bases and J by 8 bases, with 4 bases of the junction left unmatched. This CDR3 is CASSPGQGRHEQFF. The CDR3 bases are TGTGCCAGCTCACCGGGACAGGGGCGCCATGAGCAGTTCTTC.

The V call is TRBV20-1, the J call TRBJ1-4, with unresolved D. Between the trimmed V and J ends, which lost 0 bases and 8 bases, there was a span of 10 bases. The germline gives CDR1 DFQATT, CDR2 SNEGSKA (reference sequence). CDR3 length equals 13 residues. The CDR3 sequence: CSARDLVREKLFF. The CDR3, as DNA: TGCAGTGCTAGAGATCTGGTTCGGGAAAAACTGTTTTTT.

This clonotype has more than one count but fewer than ten. The rearrangement joins TRBV29-1 to TRBJ2-3; 8 nucleotides line up with TRBD1. The V gene end was trimmed by 6 bases and the J gene end by 2 bases; junction bases not matched to a gene: 4. This CDR3 has 13 amino acids. CDR1 is SQVTM, CDR2 ANQGSEA, per germline. CDR3 DNA sequence: TGCAGCGTGAGACAGGGGCCCACAGATACGCAGTATTTT. The encoded protein is CSVRQGPTDTQYF.

This clonotype was observed many times. The rearrangement links TRBV20-1 to TRBJ2-2, with D hard to call. Per the germline V gene, CDR1 is DFQATT and CDR2 is SNEGSKA (reference sequence). The V gene lost 2 bases and the J gene lost 6 bases, with 10 bases spanning the gap. The CDR3 has 13 amino acids. The CDR3 protein is CSARHLGSGELFF. DNA of the CDR3: TGCAGTGCTAGACACTTGGGGTCCGGGGAGCTGTTTTTT.

The V call is TRBV12-3 or TRBV12-4, the J call TRBJ2-7; D gene ambiguous. The CDR3 is made up of 14 amino acids. V lost 0 bases to trimming and J lost 1 base, with 7 bases between them. CDR3 nucleotides: TGTGCCAGCAGTTTAGCTGAGAAATCCTACGAGCAGTACTTC. Its protein product is CASSLAEKSYEQYF.

The rearrangement joins TRBV11-1 to TRBJ2-7, with D possibly being TRBD1 or TRBD2 (5 bases each). Germline CDR1 reads SGHAT; CDR2 reads FQDESV (reference sequence). V lost 8 bases to trimming and J lost 4 bases, with 9 bases between them. The CDR3 sequence is 11 residues long. As DNA, the CDR3 is TGTGCCAGCGGGGGATGGTACGAGCAGTACTTC. Its protein is CASGGWYEQYF.

This clonotype was observed a handful of times. The chain employs TRBV30 and TRBJ2-7, with D possibly TRBD2 on 6 matching bases. CDR1 and CDR2 (germline): GTSNPN, SVGIG (reference sequence). This CDR3 has 13 residues. The germline V and J ends were trimmed by 0 bases and 7 bases, with 13 bases remaining between them. In DNA form, the CDR3 reads TGTGCCTGGAGTGTAACGGGACTGGAGGAGCAGTACTTC. Its protein product is CAWSVTGLEEQYF.

This chain joins TRBV28 and TRBJ2-5; possibly TRBD2 for D (5 bases). V dropped 5 bases and J dropped 5 bases, with 18 bases sitting between them. CDR1 MDHEN and CDR2 SYDVKM come from the germline V gene. CDR3 size: 15 residues. CDR3 sequence reads: CASSTPAGLEETQYF. CDR3 nucleotides: TGTGCCAGCAGTACCCCGGCGGGTTTGGAGGAGACCCAGTACTTC. Based on the CDR3 plus reference TRBV28 and TRBJ2-5, the full variable domain is DVKVTQSSRYLVKRTGEKVFLECVQDMDHENMFWYRQDPGLGLRLIYFSYDVKMKEKGDIPEGYSVSREKKERFSLILESASTNQTSMYLCASSTPAGLEETQYFGPGTRLLVL.

This clonotype was detected ten times or more. This sequence joins TRBV29-1 and TRBJ2-5, with D unclear. The CDR3 is 13 residues long. The V end lost 8 bases, the J end lost 2 bases, and 15 bases lay between the germline ends. Germline V lookup: CDR1 SQVTM, CDR2 ANQGSEA. CDR3 sequence reads: CSSPGPEQETQYF. The DNA for the CDR3 is TGCAGCTCCCCCGGTCCAGAACAAGAGACCCAGTACTTC.